This T cell receptor beta chain was recorded in a study of blood T cell repertoires in COVID-19. Turning to the study itself: Collection of acute and convalescent COVID-19 samples took place in the United States, Italy and Spain. Sample material is recorded as cDNA or gDNA derived from T cells, B-cell-depleted T cells, or PBMCs.

Authors' data handling: Estimates of nucleated cell counts were drawn from the amplification of reference gene primers. Measured with immunoSEQ multiplex PCR; TCRdb has only the in-frame clones, and not every one. V and J calls plus clone size are reproduced from that table; the DNA served to infer D and trimming. Of around 200,000 clones in the sample, around 80% were seen once. This clone was counted a single time. The clonotype was recovered from a man between 45 and 60 years old with active or convalescent COVID-19. Input material: peripheral blood.

CDR3 nucleotide sequence: TGCGCCAGCAGCTTGGCCGGAAGTTCAGGGGCCCGGGGTGGCTACACCTTC. It specifies CASSLAGSSGARGGYTF. V and J are TRBV5-1 and TRBJ1-2; D might be TRBD1 (6 bases). Trimming took 0 bases from V and 7 from J, leaving 22 bases between them. Germline values: CDR1 SGHRS, CDR2 YFSETQ. The CDR3 consists of 17 residues. The whole variable domain, filled in from reference TRBV5-1 and TRBJ1-2, reads KAGVTQTPRYLIKTRGQQVTLSCSPISGHRSVSWYQQTPGQGLQFLFEYFSETQRNKGNFPGRFSGRQFSNSRSEMNVSTLELGDSALYLCASSLAGSSGARGGYTFGSGTRLTVV.